These 9 T cell receptor beta chains were sequenced from one sample in a study of CD8+ T cells in alopecia areata. As for treatment: oral pan-JAK inhibitor, 5-10 mg twice daily. Extracted RNA was reverse transcribed, and the resulting cDNA served as sequencing template. Using immunoSEQ multiplex PCR, the repertoire was profiled, and TCRdb retains in-frame clones only, with some absent. The table lists approximately 190,000 clones, more than 45% of them singletons. The material was CD4+ T cells sorted from blood, obtained at week 24, from a patient treated with tofacitinib. All receptors derive from a human donor with alopecia areata.

The chain uses TRBV27 and TRBJ2-1; D assignment may be TRBD1 or TRBD2 (5 bases each). V was shortened by 5 bases and J by 4 bases, with 15 bases between the two germline ends. The germline CDR1 and CDR2 sequences are MNHEY and SMNVEV (reference sequence). This CDR3 contains 15 residues. The CDR3 DNA reads TGTGCCAGCAGTCCACCGGGACGGGATTACAATGAGCAGTTCTTC. Translated: CASSPPGRDYNEQFF.

The rearrangement links TRBV5-6 to TRBJ2-3, with 10 bases that match TRBD1. Germline V gene lookup returns CDR1 SGHDT and CDR2 YYEEEE. Trimming removed 4 bases from V and 1 base from J; junction bases left unmatched: 6. CDR3 length: 16 amino acids. CDR3 residues: CASSTRDRGGTDTQYF. The CDR3 DNA reads TGTGCCAGCAGCACCAGGGACAGGGGTGGCACAGATACGCAGTATTTT.

In this sample, this clone turned up a few times. The CDR3 protein is CSVEGPNTGELFF. DNA for the CDR3: TGCAGCGTTGAGGGTCCGAACACCGGGGAGCTGTTTTTT. The gene calls are TRBV29-1 and TRBJ2-2; no clear D gene. The V and J ends lost 3 bases and 0 bases respectively, with 5 bases between them. There are 13 residues in the CDR3. Germline values: CDR1 SQVTM, CDR2 ANQGSEA.

The chain couples TRBV4-3 to TRBJ2-2; D possibly corresponds to TRBD2 (5 bases). This CDR3 contains 14 residues. Germline loops: CDR1 LGHNA, CDR2 YSLEER. V gave up 3 bases and J gave up 7 bases, with 12 bases separating them. The CDR3 DNA reads TGCGCCAGCAGCCAGACTACCGAAATCGGGGAGCTGTTTTTT. Translation gives CASSQTTEIGELFF.

J is TRBJ1-2 and V is TRBV29-1, with 8 nucleotides matching TRBD1. Germline loops: CDR1 SQVTM, CDR2 ANQGSEA. The V and J ends lost 7 bases and 4 bases, in that order; junction bases with no gene match: 11. This CDR3 spans 14 amino acids. In nucleotides, the CDR3 is TGCAGCGCCGGCGGACAGGGAAAGGGCTATGGCTACACCTTC. Protein product: CSAGGQGKGYGYTF.

Comment on this clone: Since a much larger clone is just one base distant, this may be a read error. The chain carries TRBV7-9 and TRBJ2-5; D unresolved. CDR1 and CDR2 from the germline V gene are SEHNR and FQNEAQ (reference sequence). The CDR3 has 11 amino acids. Trimming shortened V by 4 bases and J by 3 bases, and 3 bases separated the two germline ends. CDR3 in DNA: TGTGCCAGCAGCTCCAAAGAGACCCAGTACTTC. Encoded protein: CASSSKETQYF. Full variable domain (remainder filled in from reference TRBV7-9 and TRBJ2-5): DTGVSQNPRHKITKRGQNVTFRCDPISEHNRLYWYRQTLGQGPEFLTYFQNEAQLEKSRLLSDRFSAERPKGSFSTLEIQRTEQGDSAMYLCASSSKETQYFGPGTRLLVL.

The V gene is TRBV4-1, the J gene TRBJ2-7; D is possibly TRBD1 (6 bases). The V gene lost 3 bases and the J gene lost 9 bases, with 12 bases spanning the gap. The CDR3 runs to 12 residues. The germline V gene has CDR1 MGHRA and CDR2 YSYEKL. Written as DNA, the CDR3 is TGCGCCAGCAGCCAGAACTGGGGGCTGCAGTACTTC. It is translated as CASSQNWGLQYF.

The chain recombines TRBV7-9 with TRBJ1-5, with 8 bases matching TRBD1. V shed 5 bases, J shed 3 bases, and the junction held 6 bases outside the gene matches. Per germline, CDR1 SEHNR and CDR2 FQNEAQ (reference sequence). This CDR3 contains 15 residues. The CDR3, as DNA: TGTGCCAGCAGCGACGGACAGGGTCTCAATCAGCCCCAGCATTTT. This gives the protein CASSDGQGLNQPQHF.

The V and J genes are TRBV4-3 and TRBJ2-5; 10 bases map to TRBD2. J was trimmed by 5 bases and V by 1 base; bases with no gene match: 7. The CDR3 is 16 residues long. The germline V gene encodes CDR1 LGHNA and CDR2 YSLEER. DNA of the CDR3: TGCGCCAGCAGCCAAGGCGCTAGCGGGAGTGTTGAGACCCAGTACTTC. Residues: CASSQGASGSVETQYF.